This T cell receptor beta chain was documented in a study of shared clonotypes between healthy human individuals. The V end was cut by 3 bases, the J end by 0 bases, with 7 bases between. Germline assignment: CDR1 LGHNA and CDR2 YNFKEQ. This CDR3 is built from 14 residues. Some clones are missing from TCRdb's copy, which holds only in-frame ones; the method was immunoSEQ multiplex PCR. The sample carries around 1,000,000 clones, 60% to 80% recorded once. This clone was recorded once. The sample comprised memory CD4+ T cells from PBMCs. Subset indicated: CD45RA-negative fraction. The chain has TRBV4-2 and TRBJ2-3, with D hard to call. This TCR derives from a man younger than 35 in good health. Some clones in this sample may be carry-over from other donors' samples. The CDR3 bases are TGTGCCAGCAGCCAGGATACTAGCACAGATACGCAGTATTTT. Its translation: CASSQDTSTDTQYF.